This TCR beta chain originates from a study of blood T cell repertoires in COVID-19. At the level of the study: The samples span acute and convalescent COVID-19 from the United States, Italy and Spain. PBMCs, B-cell-depleted T cells, or T cells were the source of the cDNA or gDNA that made up the material.

The CDR3 spans 13 residues. Deletions cut 4 bases from V and 5 bases from J, with 8 bases between. The germline gives CDR1 LNHDA, CDR2 SQIVND (reference sequence). This table comes from immunoSEQ multiplex PCR, and its TCRdb copy is limited to in-frame clones, with some not included. The sample lists under 130,000 clones, around nine tenths occurring once. The chain combines TRBV19 with TRBJ1-4; D not certain. Sequencing input: peripheral blood. The source of this sequence is a human donor in a cohort sampled during active COVID-19. The CDR3 is CASSKRANEKLFF. CDR3 coding DNA: TGTGCCAGTAGTAAGAGGGCCAATGAAAAACTGTTTTTT.